This TCR beta chain was recorded in a study of blood T cell repertoires in COVID-19. Looking at the study overall: Acute-phase and convalescent COVID-19 samples originated in the United States, Italy and Spain. PBMCs, B-cell-depleted T cells, or T cells provided the cDNA or gDNA that made up the material.

The CDR3 is 15 amino acids. In germline, CDR1 is MNHEY, CDR2 SVGAGI. Losses at the gene ends were 6 bases for V and 4 bases for J; bases not matched to a gene: 7. Per the original data handling: Amplifying reference gene primers gave estimates of nucleated cell counts. Measured with immunoSEQ multiplex PCR; TCRdb has only the in-frame clones, and not every one. V and J calls plus clone size are reproduced from that table; the DNA served to infer D and trimming. This table holds under 400,000 clones, nearly 90% found once. This TCR derives from a man aged 18 to 35 with active or convalescent COVID-19. The specimen sequenced was peripheral blood. The chain couples TRBV6-5 to TRBJ2-2; 8 bases line up with TRBD2. CDR3 region: CASSTSGGGTGELFF. CDR3 DNA: TGTGCCAGCAGCACAAGCGGGGGAGGCACCGGGGAGCTGTTTTTT.